The next 14 T cell receptor beta chains were all read from a single sample in a study of human T cells and chemical hapten exposure. TCRdb reprocessed the RACE reads with MiXCR, giving one entry per CDR3 protein. The sample contains about 160,000 distinct CDR3 sequences, about a quarter of which appear only once. The time point denotes: patch test 3, about 24 weeks after DPC sensitization. This sample's treatment: therapeutic diphenylcyclopropenone sensitization with weekly scalp DPC. The sequencing here drew on whole blood, taken in connection with sensitization to the hapten diphenylcyclopropenone (DPC). Receptors were obtained from a woman under 30 with alopecia areata. Some clones in this sample may be carry-over from other donors' samples.

This clonotype appeared once. The junction does not match germline at one end; this may be a read error. The chain uses TRBV20-1 and TRBJ2-3, with D uncertain. Germline CDR1 and CDR2: DFQATT and SNEGSKA (reference sequence). This CDR3 spans 16 amino acids. The CDR3 sequence is CGARALDRAYTDTQYF. CDR3 DNA sequence: TGCGGTGCTAGAGCCCTCGATCGCGCCTACACAGATACGCAGTATTTT.

This clonotype has only a few counts. This chain links TRBV7-9 with TRBJ1-1, with a tentative D call TRBD1 (6 bases). CDR1 is SEHNR, CDR2 FQNEAQ, per germline (reference sequence). V was cut by 4 bases and J by 4 bases, with 10 bases left in between. The CDR3 is 13 residues long. The CDR3 DNA reads TGTGCCAGCAGCTCTCGGACAGCCACTGAAGCTTTCTTT. Encoded protein: CASSSRTATEAFF.

The chain couples TRBV7-2 to TRBJ1-3, with a possible D match to TRBD1 (5 bases). V dropped 4 bases and J dropped 3 bases, with 16 bases sitting between them. CDR1 SGHTA and CDR2 FQGNSA come from the germline V gene. CDR3 length: 16 amino acids. CDR3 DNA sequence: TGTGCCAGCAGCTCCGCCGGGACTGAAAATGGAAACACCATATATTTT. It is translated as CASSSAGTENGNTIYF.

The rearrangement uses TRBV29-1 and TRBJ2-1, with 10 bases matching TRBD1. The junction had 3 bases not matched to a gene; V was cut back by 7 bases and J by 3 bases. Germline CDR1 SQVTM, CDR2 ANQGSEA. The CDR3 is 13 amino acids. The CDR3 DNA sequence: TGCAGCGGGGGACAGGGGAGCTACAATGAGCAGTTCTTC. This translates into CSGGQGSYNEQFF.

The chain carries TRBV10-3 and TRBJ1-5; D is uncertain. The CDR3 has 13 amino acids. V lost 0 bases and J lost 4, with 4 bases in between. In germline, CDR1 is ENHRY, CDR2 SYGVKD. The CDR3 protein is CAISESKNQPQHF. The CDR3 DNA reads TGTGCCATCAGTGAGTCGAAAAATCAGCCCCAGCATTTT.

The chain combines TRBV11-2 with TRBJ1-1, with D uncertain. The V gene's germline CDR1 is SGHAT and CDR2 FQNNGV. The CDR3 totals 13 residues. Trimming stripped 5 bases from V and 3 bases from J, with 10 bases between. CDR3 protein: CASSPRMDTEAFF. The CDR3 DNA reads TGTGCCAGCAGCCCCCGCATGGACACTGAAGCTTTCTTT.

This clonotype was counted between two and nine times. The chain recombines TRBV20-1 with TRBJ2-3, with 8 bases matching TRBD2. J lost 1 base, V lost 7 bases, and 7 bases had no gene match. CDR3 size: 14 residues. CDR1 and CDR2 (germline): DFQATT, SNEGSKA (reference sequence). The CDR3 DNA reads TGCAGTGGAGGACCGCGGGAGGGCACAGATACGCAGTATTTT. This gives the protein CSGGPREGTDTQYF.

V usage is TRBV20-1 and J usage is TRBJ1-6, with D possibly matching TRBD1 (5 bases). The V gene lost 3 bases and the J gene lost 5 bases, with 14 bases spanning the gap. The CDR3 covers 15 residues. The germline V gene encodes CDR1 DFQATT and CDR2 SNEGSKA (reference sequence). This CDR3 is CSARSREGNNSPLHF. Here the CDR3 DNA reads TGCAGTGCTAGGTCCAGGGAGGGGAATAATTCACCCCTCCACTTT.

The genes are TRBV5-1 and TRBJ2-5; D is unclear. The CDR3 runs to 12 residues. Germline V gene lookup returns CDR1 SGHRS and CDR2 YFSETQ. Trimming left V 1 base short and J 4 bases short, with 5 bases between. CDR3 nucleotides: TGCGCCAGCAGCTTGAAAGGAGAGACCCAGTACTTC. It specifies CASSLKGETQYF.

The gene calls are TRBV5-1 and TRBJ2-7; no clear D. The ends were cut back, 2 bases at V and 2 bases at J, with 8 bases in the middle. This CDR3 has 13 residues. Germline values: CDR1 SGHRS, CDR2 YFSETQ. CDR3 loop: CASSFFATYEQYF. CDR3 in DNA: TGCGCCAGCAGCTTTTTTGCCACCTACGAGCAGTACTTC.

A single count supports this clonotype. The J gene is TRBJ1-3, the V gene TRBV4-1; 9 bases are shared with TRBD1. The V gene's germline CDR1 is MGHRA and CDR2 YSYEKL. The CDR3 consists of 15 residues. Germline trimming cut 4 bases from V and 1 base from J; bases unmatched to any gene: 2. The CDR3 region has the DNA TGCGCCAGCAGCCGGGACAGGGCGTCTGGAAACACCATATATTTT. It translates to CASSRDRASGNTIYF.

This clonotype was seen more than once but under ten times. This rearrangement joins TRBV7-2 to TRBJ1-5; D perhaps matches TRBD1 (5 bases). This CDR3 is 13 amino acids long. The germline CDR1 and CDR2 sequences are SGHTA and FQGNSA. V lost 3 bases to trimming and J lost 3 bases, with 6 bases between them. This chain's CDR3 is CASSLDINQPQHF. The CDR3 DNA is TGTGCCAGCAGCTTGGACATCAATCAGCCCCAGCATTTT.

The chain joins TRBV29-1 to TRBJ2-7; maybe TRBD1 (6 bases). The CDR3 totals 13 residues. V lost 4 bases, J lost 5 bases, and 15 bases lay in between. CDR1 is SQVTM and CDR2 is ANQGSEA in the germline V gene. The CDR3 DNA is TGCAGCGTTGTCGAGCAGGGGTCCCACGAGCAGTACTTC. Translated: CSVVEQGSHEQYF.

J is TRBJ1-5 and V is TRBV2; no clear D gene. Trimming shortened V by 0 bases and J by 4 bases, and 13 bases separated the two germline ends. From germline, CDR1 is SNHLY and CDR2 FYNNEI. This CDR3 is 16 amino acids long. The chain's CDR3 is CASSEAGRKTNQPQHF. For the CDR3, the DNA is TGTGCCAGCAGTGAAGCGGGCAGGAAGACGAATCAGCCCCAGCATTTT.